Below are 14 T cell receptor beta chains sequenced from a single sample in a study of blood T cell repertoires in COVID-19. Using immunoSEQ multiplex PCR, the repertoire was profiled, and TCRdb retains in-frame clones only, with some absent. The repertoire holds 150,000 to 200,000 clones, with 82% as singletons. What was sequenced was peripheral blood. These receptors originate from a woman aged 80 or older with active or convalescent COVID-19.

This clone was found once. The rearrangement joins TRBV5-1 to TRBJ2-7; 7 bases are shared with TRBD1. The V and J ends lost 3 bases and 5 bases, in that order; junction bases with no gene match: 2. Per the germline V gene, CDR1 is SGHRS and CDR2 is YFSETQ. This CDR3 region has 12 residues. The CDR3 is CASSSQGNEQYF. CDR3 DNA sequence: TGCGCCAGCAGCTCACAGGGGAACGAGCAGTACTTC.

The chain joins TRBV21-1 to TRBJ2-5; the table's D call of TRBD1 was not tested on the DNA. TRBV21-1 is a pseudogene locus. This CDR3 is 16 amino acids long. The CDR3, as DNA: TGTGCCAGCAGCAAAAAAAGGGGACAGGGGTTGGGGACCCAGTACTTC. Protein product: CASSKKRGQGLGTQYF.

V and J are TRBV10-3 and TRBJ2-2, with 7 nucleotides matching TRBD2. The germline CDR1 and CDR2 sequences are ENHRY and SYGVKD. CDR3 size: 16 residues. The V and J ends lost 2 bases and 4 bases, in that order; junction bases with no gene match: 7. CDR3 bases: TGTGCCATCAGTGAGGAAGCGGGATCGCCCACCGGGGAGCTGTTTTTT. Translated: CAISEEAGSPTGELFF.

This sequence joins TRBV5-1 and TRBJ1-1; TRBD1 might be the D (6 bases). Trimming removed 3 bases from V and 5 bases from J, with 14 bases in between. CDR3 size: 14 residues. CDR1 and CDR2 (germline): SGHRS, YFSETQ. CDR3 nucleotides: TGCGCCAGCAGCTCGGGGGGGCGGGGAACTGAAGCTTTCTTT. The encoded protein is CASSSGGRGTEAFF.

V is TRBV5-1 and J is TRBJ2-6; D is unclear. V was cut by 3 bases and J by 2 bases, with 6 bases left in between. The CDR3 is 14 residues long. Germline V lookup: CDR1 SGHRS, CDR2 YFSETQ. The CDR3 nucleotides read TGCGCCAGCAGCTCCCTAGCTGGGGCCAACGTCCTGACTTTC. Protein sequence: CASSSLAGANVLTF.

This clone occurred a few times. The chain is built from TRBV19 and TRBJ1-1; D might be TRBD1 (5 bases). The CDR3 has 16 residues. Germline CDR1 is LNHDA and CDR2 is SQIVND (reference sequence). Trimming left V 1 base short and J 0 bases short, with 12 bases between. CDR3 DNA sequence: TGTGCCAGTAGTATAGCTCTGGGGCCGATGAACACTGAAGCTTTCTTT. Its translation is CASSIALGPMNTEAFF.

The V call is TRBV19, the J call TRBJ2-3; TRBD2 aligns across 11 bases. Germline V gives CDR1 LNHDA, CDR2 SQIVND (reference sequence). The CDR3 sequence is 17 residues long. The trim removed 3 bases at V and 3 bases at J, leaving 8 bases unmatched. For the CDR3, the DNA is TGTGCCAGTAGTATGGCGGGGACTAGCGGTGAGACAGATACGCAGTATTTT. Its translation is CASSMAGTSGETDTQYF.

V usage is TRBV5-1 and J usage is TRBJ1-2; 8 nucleotides line up with TRBD1. The germline gives CDR1 SGHRS, CDR2 YFSETQ. J lost 12 bases, V lost 4 bases, and 8 bases had no gene match. This CDR3 region has 12 residues. CDR3 loop: CASSLDGQGNTF. CDR3 bases: TGCGCCAGCAGCCTCGATGGACAGGGCAACACCTTC.

The chain carries TRBV7-2 and TRBJ2-7; D perhaps matches TRBD1 (5 bases). V lost 2 bases and J lost 7, with 9 bases in between. The V gene's germline CDR1 is SGHTA and CDR2 FQGNSA. The CDR3 is 12 residues long. The CDR3 coding sequence is TGTGCCAGCAGCTTAAACGGACAAGAGCAGTACTTC. Its translation is CASSLNGQEQYF.

The chain recombines TRBV19 with TRBJ1-2, with D possibly matching TRBD1 (6 bases). The V end was cut by 10 bases, the J end by 2 bases, with 17 bases between. The CDR3 contains 14 residues. CDR1 and CDR2 from the germline V gene are LNHDA and SQIVND (reference sequence). DNA for the CDR3: TGTGCCACCCTCGAACAGGGAGCCAACTATGGCTACACCTTC. Translated: CATLEQGANYGYTF.

The CDR3 bases are TGCGCCAGCAGCCCCGTTTCGGGACAGTCCTATGGCTACACCTTC. This gives the protein CASSPVSGQSYGYTF. The V and J genes are TRBV10-1 and TRBJ1-2; 7 bases map to TRBD1. The V gene end was trimmed by 6 bases and the J gene end by 4 bases; junction bases not matched to a gene: 11. CDR1 and CDR2 (germline): WNHNN, SYGVQD (reference sequence). The CDR3 loop spans 15 amino acids.

The chain is built from TRBV30 and TRBJ2-5; D is possibly TRBD2 (5 bases). The ends were cut back, 2 bases at V and 1 base at J, with 8 bases in the middle. In germline, CDR1 is GTSNPN, CDR2 SVGIG (reference sequence). This CDR3 is 13 amino acids long. The CDR3 reads CAWSRRAQETQYF. The CDR3, as DNA: TGTGCCTGGAGTAGGCGGGCCCAAGAGACCCAGTACTTC.

V usage is TRBV11-3 and J usage is TRBJ1-1; a weak D match, TRBD1 (6 bases). V gave up 1 base and J gave up 8 bases, with 11 bases separating them. The CDR3 covers 13 residues. Germline V gene sequence: CDR1 SGHNT, CDR2 YENEEA. CDR3: CASSLAIDREAFF. For the CDR3, the DNA is TGTGCCAGCAGCTTAGCCATAGACAGGGAAGCTTTCTTT.

The chain carries TRBV6-5 and TRBJ1-1, with 7 bases lining up with TRBD1. CDR1 is MNHEY and CDR2 is SVGAGI in the germline V gene. There are 13 residues in the CDR3. V lost 2 bases to trimming and J lost 6 bases; unmatched junction nucleotides: 3. The CDR3 sequence: CASSYDRAAEAFF. CDR3 in DNA: TGTGCCAGCAGTTACGACAGGGCTGCTGAAGCTTTCTTT.